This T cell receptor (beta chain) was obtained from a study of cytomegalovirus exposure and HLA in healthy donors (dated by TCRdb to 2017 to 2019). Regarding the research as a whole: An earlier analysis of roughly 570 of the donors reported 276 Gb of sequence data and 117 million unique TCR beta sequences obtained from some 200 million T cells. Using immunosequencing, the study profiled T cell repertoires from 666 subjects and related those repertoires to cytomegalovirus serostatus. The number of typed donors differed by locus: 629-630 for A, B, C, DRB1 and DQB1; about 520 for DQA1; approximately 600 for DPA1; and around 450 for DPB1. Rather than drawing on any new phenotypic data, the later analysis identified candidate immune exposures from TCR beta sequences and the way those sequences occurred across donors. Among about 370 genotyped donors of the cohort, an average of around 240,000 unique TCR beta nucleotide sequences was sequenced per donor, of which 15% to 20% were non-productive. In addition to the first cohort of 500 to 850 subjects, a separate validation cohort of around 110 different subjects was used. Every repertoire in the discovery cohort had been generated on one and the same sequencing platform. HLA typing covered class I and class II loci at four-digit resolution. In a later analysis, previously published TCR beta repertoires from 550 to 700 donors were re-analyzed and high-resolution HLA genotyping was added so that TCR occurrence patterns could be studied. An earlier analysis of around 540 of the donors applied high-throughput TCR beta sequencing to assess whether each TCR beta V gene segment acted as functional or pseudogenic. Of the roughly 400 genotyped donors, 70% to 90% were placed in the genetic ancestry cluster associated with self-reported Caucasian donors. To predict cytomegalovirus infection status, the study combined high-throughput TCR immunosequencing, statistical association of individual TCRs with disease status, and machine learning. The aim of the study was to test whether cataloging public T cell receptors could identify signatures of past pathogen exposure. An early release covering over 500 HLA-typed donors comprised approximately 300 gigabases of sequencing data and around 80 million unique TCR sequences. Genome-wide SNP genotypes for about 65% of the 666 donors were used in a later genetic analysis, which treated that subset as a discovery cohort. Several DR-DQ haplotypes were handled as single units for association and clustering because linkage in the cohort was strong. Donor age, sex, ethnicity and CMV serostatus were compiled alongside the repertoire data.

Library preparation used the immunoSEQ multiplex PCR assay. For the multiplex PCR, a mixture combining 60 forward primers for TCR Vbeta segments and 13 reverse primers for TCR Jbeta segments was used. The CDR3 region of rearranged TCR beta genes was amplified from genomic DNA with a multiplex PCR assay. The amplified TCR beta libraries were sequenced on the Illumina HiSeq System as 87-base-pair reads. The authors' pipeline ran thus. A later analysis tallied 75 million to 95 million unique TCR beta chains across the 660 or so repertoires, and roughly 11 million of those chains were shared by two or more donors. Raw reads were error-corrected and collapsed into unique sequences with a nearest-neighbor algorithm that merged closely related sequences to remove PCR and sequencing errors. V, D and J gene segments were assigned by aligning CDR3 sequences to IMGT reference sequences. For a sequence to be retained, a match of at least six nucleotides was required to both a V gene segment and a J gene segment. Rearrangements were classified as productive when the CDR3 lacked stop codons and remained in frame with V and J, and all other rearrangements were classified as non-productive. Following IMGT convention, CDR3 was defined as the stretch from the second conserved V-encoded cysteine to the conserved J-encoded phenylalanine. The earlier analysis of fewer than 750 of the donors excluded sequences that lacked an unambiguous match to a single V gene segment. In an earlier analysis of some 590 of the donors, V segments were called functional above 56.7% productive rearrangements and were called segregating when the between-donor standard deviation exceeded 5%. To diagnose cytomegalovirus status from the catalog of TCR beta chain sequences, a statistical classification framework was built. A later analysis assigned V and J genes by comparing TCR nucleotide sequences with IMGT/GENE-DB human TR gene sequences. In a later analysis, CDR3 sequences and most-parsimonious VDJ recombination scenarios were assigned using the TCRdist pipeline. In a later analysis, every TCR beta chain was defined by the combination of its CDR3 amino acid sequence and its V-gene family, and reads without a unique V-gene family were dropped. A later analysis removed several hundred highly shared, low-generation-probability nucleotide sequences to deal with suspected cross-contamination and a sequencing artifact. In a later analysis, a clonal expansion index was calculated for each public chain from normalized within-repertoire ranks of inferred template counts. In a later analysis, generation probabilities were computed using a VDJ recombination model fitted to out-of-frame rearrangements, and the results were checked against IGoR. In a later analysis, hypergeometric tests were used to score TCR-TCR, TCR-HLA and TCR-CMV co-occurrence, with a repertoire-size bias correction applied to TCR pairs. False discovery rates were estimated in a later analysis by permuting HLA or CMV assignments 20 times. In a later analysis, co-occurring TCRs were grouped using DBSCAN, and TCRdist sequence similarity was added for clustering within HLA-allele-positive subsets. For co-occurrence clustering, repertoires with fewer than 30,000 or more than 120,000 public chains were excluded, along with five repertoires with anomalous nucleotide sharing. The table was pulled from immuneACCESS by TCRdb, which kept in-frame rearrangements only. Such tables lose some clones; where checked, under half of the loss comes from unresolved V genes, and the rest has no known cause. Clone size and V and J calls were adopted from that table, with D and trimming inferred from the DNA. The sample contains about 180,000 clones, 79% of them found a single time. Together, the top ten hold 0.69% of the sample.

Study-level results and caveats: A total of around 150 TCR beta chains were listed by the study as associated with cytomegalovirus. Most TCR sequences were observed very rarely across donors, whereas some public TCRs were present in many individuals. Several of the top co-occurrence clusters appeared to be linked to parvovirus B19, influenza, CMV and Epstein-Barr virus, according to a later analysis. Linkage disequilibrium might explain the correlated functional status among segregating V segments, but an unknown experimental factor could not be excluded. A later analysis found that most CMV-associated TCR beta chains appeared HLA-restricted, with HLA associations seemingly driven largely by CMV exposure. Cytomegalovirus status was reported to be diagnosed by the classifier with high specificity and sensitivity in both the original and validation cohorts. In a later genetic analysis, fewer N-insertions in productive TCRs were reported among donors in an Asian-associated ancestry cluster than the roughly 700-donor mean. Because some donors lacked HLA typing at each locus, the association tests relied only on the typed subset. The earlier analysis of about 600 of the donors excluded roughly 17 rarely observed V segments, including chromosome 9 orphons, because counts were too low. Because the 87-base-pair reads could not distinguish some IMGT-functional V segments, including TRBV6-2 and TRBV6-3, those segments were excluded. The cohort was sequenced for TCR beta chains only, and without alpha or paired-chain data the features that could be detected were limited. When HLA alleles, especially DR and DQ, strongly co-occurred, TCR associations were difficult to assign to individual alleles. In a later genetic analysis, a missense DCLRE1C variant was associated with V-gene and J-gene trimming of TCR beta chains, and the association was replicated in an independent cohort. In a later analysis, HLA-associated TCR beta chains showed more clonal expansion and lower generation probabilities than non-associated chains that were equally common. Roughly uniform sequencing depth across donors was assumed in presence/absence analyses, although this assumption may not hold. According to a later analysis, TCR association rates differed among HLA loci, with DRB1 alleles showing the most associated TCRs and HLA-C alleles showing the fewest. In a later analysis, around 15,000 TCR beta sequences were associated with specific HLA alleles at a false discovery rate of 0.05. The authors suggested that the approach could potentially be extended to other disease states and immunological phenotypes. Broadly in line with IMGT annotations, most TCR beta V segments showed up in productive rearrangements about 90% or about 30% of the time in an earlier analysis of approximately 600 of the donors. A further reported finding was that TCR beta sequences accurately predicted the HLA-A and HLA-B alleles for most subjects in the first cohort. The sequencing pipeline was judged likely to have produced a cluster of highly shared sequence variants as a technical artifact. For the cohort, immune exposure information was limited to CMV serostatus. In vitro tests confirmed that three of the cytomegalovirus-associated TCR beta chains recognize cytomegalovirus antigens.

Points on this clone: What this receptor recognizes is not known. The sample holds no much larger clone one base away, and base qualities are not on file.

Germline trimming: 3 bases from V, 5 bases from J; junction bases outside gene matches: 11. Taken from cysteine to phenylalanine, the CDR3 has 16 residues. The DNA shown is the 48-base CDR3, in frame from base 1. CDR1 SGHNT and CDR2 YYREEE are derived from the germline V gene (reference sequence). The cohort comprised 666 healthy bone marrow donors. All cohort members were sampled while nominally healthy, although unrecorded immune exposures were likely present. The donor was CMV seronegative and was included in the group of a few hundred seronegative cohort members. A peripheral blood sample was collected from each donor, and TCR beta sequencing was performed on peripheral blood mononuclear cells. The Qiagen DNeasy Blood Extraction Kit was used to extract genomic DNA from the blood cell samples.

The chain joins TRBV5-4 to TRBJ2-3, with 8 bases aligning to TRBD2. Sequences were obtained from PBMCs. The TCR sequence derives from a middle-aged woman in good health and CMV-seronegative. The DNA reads TGTGCCAGCAGCTCCCCCACCGGGGGGGCCGAAGATACGCAGTATTTT. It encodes CASSSPTGGAEDTQYF.